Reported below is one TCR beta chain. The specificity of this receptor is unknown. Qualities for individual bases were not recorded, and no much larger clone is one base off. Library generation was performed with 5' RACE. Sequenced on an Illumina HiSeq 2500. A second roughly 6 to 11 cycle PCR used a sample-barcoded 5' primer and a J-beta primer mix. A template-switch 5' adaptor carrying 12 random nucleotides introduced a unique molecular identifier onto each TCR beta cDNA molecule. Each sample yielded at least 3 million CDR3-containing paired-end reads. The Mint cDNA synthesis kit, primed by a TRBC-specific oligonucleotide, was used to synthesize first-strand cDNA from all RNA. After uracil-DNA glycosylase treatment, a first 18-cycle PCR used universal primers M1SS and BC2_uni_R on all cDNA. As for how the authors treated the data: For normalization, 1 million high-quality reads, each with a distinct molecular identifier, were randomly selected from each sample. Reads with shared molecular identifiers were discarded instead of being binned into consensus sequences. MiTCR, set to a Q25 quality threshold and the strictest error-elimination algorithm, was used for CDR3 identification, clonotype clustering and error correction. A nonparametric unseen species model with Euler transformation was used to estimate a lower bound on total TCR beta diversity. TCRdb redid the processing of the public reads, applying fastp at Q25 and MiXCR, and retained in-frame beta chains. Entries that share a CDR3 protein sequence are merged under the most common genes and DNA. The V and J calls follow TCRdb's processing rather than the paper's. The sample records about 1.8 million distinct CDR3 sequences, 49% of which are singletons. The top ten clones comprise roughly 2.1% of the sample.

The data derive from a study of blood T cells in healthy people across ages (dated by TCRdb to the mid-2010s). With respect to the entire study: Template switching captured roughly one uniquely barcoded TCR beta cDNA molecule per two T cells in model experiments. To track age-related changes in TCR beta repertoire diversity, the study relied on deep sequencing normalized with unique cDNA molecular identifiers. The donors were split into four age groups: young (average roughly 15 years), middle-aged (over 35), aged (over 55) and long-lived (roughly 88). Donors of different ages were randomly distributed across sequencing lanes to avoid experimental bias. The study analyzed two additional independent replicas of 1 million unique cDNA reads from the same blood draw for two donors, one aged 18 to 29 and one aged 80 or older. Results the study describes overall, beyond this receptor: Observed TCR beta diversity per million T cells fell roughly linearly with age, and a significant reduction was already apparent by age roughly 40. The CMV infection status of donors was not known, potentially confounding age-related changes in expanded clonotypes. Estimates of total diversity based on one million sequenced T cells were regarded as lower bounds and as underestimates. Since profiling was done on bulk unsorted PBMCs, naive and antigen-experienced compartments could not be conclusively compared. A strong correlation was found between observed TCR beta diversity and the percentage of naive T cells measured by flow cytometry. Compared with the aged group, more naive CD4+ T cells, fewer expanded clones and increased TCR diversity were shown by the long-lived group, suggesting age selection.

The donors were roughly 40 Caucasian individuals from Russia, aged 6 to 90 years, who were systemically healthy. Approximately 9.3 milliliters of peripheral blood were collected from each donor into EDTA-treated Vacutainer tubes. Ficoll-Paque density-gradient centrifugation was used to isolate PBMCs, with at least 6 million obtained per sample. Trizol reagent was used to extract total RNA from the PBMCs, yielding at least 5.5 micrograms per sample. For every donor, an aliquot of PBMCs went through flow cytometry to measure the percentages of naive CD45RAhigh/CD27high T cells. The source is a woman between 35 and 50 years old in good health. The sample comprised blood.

Read as DNA, the sequence is TGTGCCAGCAGCTGGGATTCCCCTGGGTACGAGCAGTACTTC. It codes for CASSWDSPGYEQYF. The chain joins TRBV7-2 to TRBJ2-7; the D gene assignment is ambiguous. Between the V and J ends, shortened by 4 bases and 4 bases respectively, the junction contains 14 bases. Measured from the cysteine to the phenylalanine, the CDR3 is 14 residues long. The DNA shown is the 42-base CDR3, in frame from base 1. CDR1 SGHTA and CDR2 FQGNSA are derived from the germline V gene.